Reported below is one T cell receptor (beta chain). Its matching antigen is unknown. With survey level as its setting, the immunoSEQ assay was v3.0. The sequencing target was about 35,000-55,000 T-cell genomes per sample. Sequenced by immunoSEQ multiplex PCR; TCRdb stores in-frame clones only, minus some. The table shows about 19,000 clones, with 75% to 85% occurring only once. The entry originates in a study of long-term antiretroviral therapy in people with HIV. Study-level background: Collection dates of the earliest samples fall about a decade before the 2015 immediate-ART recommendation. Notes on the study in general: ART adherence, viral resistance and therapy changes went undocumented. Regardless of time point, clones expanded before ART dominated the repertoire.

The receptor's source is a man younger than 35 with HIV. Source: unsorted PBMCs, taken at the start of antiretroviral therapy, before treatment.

In DNA, the CDR3 is TGTGCCAGCAGTTCCCCCTCCGGGACAAATTACGAGCAGTACTTC. Protein product: CASSSPSGTNYEQYF. The chain is built from TRBV6-5 and TRBJ2-7, with D possibly matching TRBD1 (6 bases). The CDR3 loop spans 15 amino acids. The germline V gene encodes CDR1 MNHEY and CDR2 SVGAGI. V dropped 4 bases and J dropped 4 bases, with 17 bases sitting between them.